This TCR beta chain was sequenced in a study of immune evolution from preneoplasia to lung adenocarcinoma. Broader study findings: Normal lung had highest clonality; later lesions appeared denser, more diverse. From normal lung to invasive adenocarcinoma, top clone frequencies appeared to decrease.

This CDR3 comprises 16 residues. Trimming cost V 3 bases and J 5 bases; bases outside gene matches: 12. Germline V lookup: CDR1 SGHDT, CDR2 YYEEEE. Between the mid-2010s and the late 2010s, patients underwent resection in Japan or China. After pathologic assessment, macro-dissection selected premalignant or tumor cells for extraction. Only in-frame clones appear in the TCRdb table, and some are missing; sequencing was by immunoSEQ multiplex PCR. Seen here are roughly 38,000 clones, about 73% observed once, and the top ten hold under 7.5%. Worth noting for this clone: The target antigen is unknown.

The clonotype originates from a person aged 55 to 70 with lung adenocarcinoma. Sequencing was performed on FFPE invasive lung adenocarcinoma tissue. The rearrangement links TRBV5-6 to TRBJ2-7, with 9 bases aligning to TRBD2. CDR3 in amino acids: CASSSGGLAGDNEQYF. CDR3 nucleotides: TGTGCCAGCAGCTCGGGGGGGTTAGCGGGAGATAACGAGCAGTACTTC.